This T cell receptor (beta chain) was profiled in a study of vaccination and CD4 T cells after COVID-19. Study-wide results and limits: A relatively small number of convalescent patients were studied, and no early post-infection timepoints were included.

Sequencing of DNA taken from cultured CD4+ T cells relied on the Oncomine TCR Beta short-read assay. TCRdb re-called the PCR reads through MiXCR, storing one row per CDR3 protein. This sample yields some 16,000 distinct CDR3 sequences, of which 35% are seen a single time; roughly 14% belongs to the top ten. The treatment is: approximately 9-day PBMC culture with coronavirus spike peptide pools or control peptides (ViraFEST assay). This CDR3 has 14 amino acids. Trimming took 0 bases from V and 5 from J, leaving 10 bases between them. Germline V gene sequence: CDR1 MNHEY, CDR2 SVGEGT. As for this clonotype: The antigen remains undetermined.

The sample comprised cultured CD4+ T cells from blood. This receptor was identified in a human donor with COVID-19. This chain joins TRBV6-2 or TRBV6-3 and TRBJ2-5; D gene ambiguous. Written as DNA, the CDR3 is TGTGCCAGCAGTTACTCTATTATAAGGGAGACCCAGTACTTC. It codes for CASSYSIIRETQYF.